The 29 T cell receptor beta chains presented below share a single source sample, sequenced in a study of T cells after yellow fever vaccination (dated by TCRdb to about 2019). Preparation of the library involved 5' RACE. For sequencing, an Illumina HiSeq 2500 was employed. In-frame beta chains were kept once TCRdb had trimmed the public reads at Q25 with fastp and called clones with MiXCR. Rows with a matching CDR3 protein are joined into one entry that keeps the most common DNA and genes. This sample lists almost 600,000 distinct CDR3 sequences; 13% were detected once. The ten top clones hold over 11% of the sample. The meaning of the sample's treatment or condition label: live attenuated yellow fever vaccine strain. Sequenced here: PBMCs, sampled on the day of the yellow fever booster vaccination. All receptors come from a man aged 25 to 45 who received the YFV17D yellow fever vaccine.

This clonotype has a count of ten or more. The chain has TRBV12-3 or TRBV12-4 and TRBJ2-5; D possibly matches TRBD1 or TRBD2 (6 bases each). The CDR3 runs 14 residues. V lost 3 bases to trimming and J lost 1 base, with 9 bases between them. CDR3 region: CASSLGGPQETQYF. The CDR3 DNA is TGTGCCAGCAGTTTGGGGGGCCCCCAAGAGACCCAGTACTTC.

The CDR3 protein is CASSAGRNYGYTF. CDR3 bases: TGTGCCAGCAGTGCAGGACGGAACTATGGCTACACCTTC. V and J are TRBV12-3 or TRBV12-4 and TRBJ1-2; D not certain. The CDR3 extends over 13 amino acids. V was pared by 5 bases and J by 2 bases, with 9 bases between.

The gene calls are TRBV20-1 and TRBJ2-3; a possible D gene is TRBD1 (6 bases). Looked up from germline, CDR1 is DFQATT and CDR2 is SNEGSKA (reference sequence). CDR3 size: 15 residues. V shed 4 bases and J shed 1 base, with 15 bases lying between them. This CDR3 is CSATRDTARTDTQYF. Here the CDR3 DNA reads TGCAGTGCTACCCGGGACACGGCGCGCACAGATACGCAGTATTTT.

The CDR3 DNA sequence: TGTGCCAGCAGTCCATCAGGGGCAGGGCCAACCTACGAGCAGTACTTC. Its translation: CASSPSGAGPTYEQYF. The chain recombines TRBV6-1 with TRBJ2-7; D might be TRBD1 (6 bases). Germline values: CDR1 MNHNS, CDR2 SASEGT. CDR3 length: 16 residues. Trimming took off 5 bases at V and 2 bases at J, with 19 bases between the two ends.

V is TRBV5-1 and J is TRBJ2-3; possible D gene TRBD2, 6 bases. V was shortened by 3 bases and J by 3 bases, with 11 bases between the two germline ends. Germline CDR1 and CDR2: SGHRS and YFSETQ. The CDR3 runs to 14 residues. The CDR3: CASSWGRETDTQYF. CDR3 nucleotides: TGCGCCAGCAGCTGGGGCCGGGAGACAGATACGCAGTATTTT.

The rearrangement uses TRBV29-1 and TRBJ2-5, with D possibly matching TRBD1 (5 bases). Per the germline V gene, CDR1 is SQVTM and CDR2 is ANQGSEA. The CDR3 sequence is 15 residues long. V was shortened by 7 bases and J by 0 bases, with 18 bases between the two germline ends. In nucleotides, the CDR3 is TGCAGCGCAGCTCAGGGCTCAAGGTACCAAGAGACCCAGTACTTC. Amino acid sequence: CSAAQGSRYQETQYF.

This clonotype showed up just a few times. V is TRBV6-2 or TRBV6-3 and J is TRBJ1-5; D not resolved. CDR3 length: 16 amino acids. The germline V gene encodes CDR1 MNHEY and CDR2 SVGEGT. V was trimmed by 6 bases and J by 3 bases, leaving 18 bases between them. CDR3 region: CASRTVLLDINQPQHF. CDR3 coding DNA: TGTGCCAGCAGGACGGTCCTCCTCGATATCAATCAGCCCCAGCATTTT.

This chain uses TRBV27 with TRBJ2-1, with D possibly matching TRBD2 (5 bases). Deletions cut 6 bases from V and 6 bases from J, with 21 bases between. The CDR3 length is 16 residues. In germline, CDR1 is MNHEY, CDR2 SMNVEV (reference sequence). CDR3 nucleotide sequence: TGTGCCAGCAGGACCTCTGGCGGGCGGAGCCCCAATGAGCAGTTCTTC. Its protein is CASRTSGGRSPNEQFF.

This clonotype was counted a few times. The rearrangement uses TRBV11-2 and TRBJ2-5; D possibly uses TRBD1 or TRBD2 (6 bases each). CDR1 and CDR2 (germline): SGHAT, FQNNGV. The CDR3 covers 15 residues. With 7 bases removed from V and 4 bases from J, the gap between germline ends came to 19 bases. The CDR3 loop is CASTSDGGRRETQYF. The DNA for the CDR3 is TGTGCCAGCACCTCGGACGGGGGCCGGCGAGAGACCCAGTACTTC.

This clonotype showed up just a few times. This chain uses TRBV9 with TRBJ2-3; D is unresolved. Germline assignment: CDR1 SGDLS and CDR2 YYNGEE. The CDR3 contains 13 residues. Trimming took 0 bases from V and 5 from J, leaving 7 bases between them. The CDR3 reads CASSVEQVDTQYF. DNA for the CDR3: TGTGCCAGCAGCGTAGAACAAGTAGATACGCAGTATTTT.

This clonotype was detected a few times. The V and J genes are TRBV6-2 or TRBV6-3 and TRBJ2-5; perhaps D is TRBD1 or TRBD2 (7 bases each). In germline, CDR1 is MNHEY, CDR2 SVGEGT. V lost 4 bases and J 2 bases, leaving 14 bases between the germline ends. This CDR3 has 15 residues. The CDR3 coding sequence is TGTGCCAGCAGTTGGGGCAGGGGGGGTCAAGAGACCCAGTACTTC. Its protein product is CASSWGRGGQETQYF.

This clonotype was counted at least ten times. V and J are TRBV14 and TRBJ2-1, with D perhaps TRBD1 or TRBD2 (5 bases each). The V end was cut by 4 bases, the J end by 6 bases, with 10 bases between. CDR1 is SGHDN and CDR2 is FVKESK in the germline V gene. The CDR3 sequence is 13 residues long. CDR3 DNA sequence: TGTGCCAGCAGCCCGGGACGGCGCAATGAGCAGTTCTTC. It is translated as CASSPGRRNEQFF.

This clonotype occurred a few times. The chain has TRBV3-1 and TRBJ1-2, with D possibly TRBD1 on 6 matching bases. V was cut by 4 bases and J by 8 bases, with 14 bases left in between. Germline V gives CDR1 LGHDT, CDR2 YNNKEL (reference sequence). The CDR3 consists of 13 residues. The CDR3 sequence: CASSLYSGGGYTF. CDR3 sequence (DNA): TGTGCCAGCAGCCTATATTCGGGGGGCGGCTACACCTTC.

The chain carries TRBV7-9 and TRBJ2-1, with D perhaps assigned TRBD1 or TRBD2 (5 bases each). Between the trimmed V and J ends, which lost 1 base and 6 bases, there was a span of 19 bases. This CDR3 has 17 amino acids. From germline, CDR1 is SEHNR and CDR2 FQNEAQ (reference sequence). CDR3 loop: CASSLVETGWGSNEQFF. The DNA of the CDR3 is TGTGCCAGCAGCTTAGTGGAAACGGGATGGGGCTCCAATGAGCAGTTCTTC.

This clonotype was seen ten or more times. The V and J genes are TRBV20-1 and TRBJ2-2; no definite D call. The germline V gene has CDR1 DFQATT and CDR2 SNEGSKA (reference sequence). The CDR3 has 17 residues. V gave up 0 bases and J gave up 0 bases, with 14 bases separating them. The CDR3 here is CSARDLSLLANTGELFF. DNA of the CDR3: TGCAGTGCTAGAGATCTAAGCCTACTCGCGAACACCGGGGAGCTGTTTTTT.

This clonotype was seen only a few times. The chain uses TRBV4-3 and TRBJ2-5, with TRBD2 as a possible D gene (7 bases). This CDR3 region has 16 residues. Trimming took 0 bases from V and 3 from J, leaving 14 bases between them. Germline loops: CDR1 LGHNA, CDR2 YSLEER. The DNA of the CDR3 is TGCGCCAGCAGCCAAGATATTCCGGGGGGCAAAGAGACCCAGTACTTC. Translating gives CASSQDIPGGKETQYF.

J is TRBJ1-2 and V is TRBV30, with no clear D. The CDR3 is made up of 13 amino acids. V shed 5 bases and J shed 2 bases, with 12 bases lying between them. The germline V gene encodes CDR1 GTSNPN and CDR2 SVGIG (reference sequence). CDR3 sequence: CAWGVGSNYGYTF. CDR3 in DNA: TGTGCCTGGGGCGTGGGCTCCAACTATGGCTACACCTTC.

The chain couples TRBV5-5 to TRBJ2-5, with TRBD2 matching over 9 bases. Germline V lookup: CDR1 SGHKS, CDR2 YYEKEE (reference sequence). V was clipped by 2 bases and J by 5 bases; unmatched bases: 7. This CDR3 comprises 15 residues. The CDR3 coding sequence is TGTGCCAGCAGCTTCCGGCTAGCGGGATCTGAGACCCAGTACTTC. Translated, it gives CASSFRLAGSETQYF.

A few counts support this clonotype. The V gene is TRBV6-5, the J gene TRBJ2-7; D is uncertain. The CDR3 contains 15 residues. V shed 0 bases and J shed 7 bases, with 16 bases lying between them. In germline, CDR1 is MNHEY, CDR2 SVGAGI. Here the CDR3 reads CASSYSRFPFGEQYF. For the CDR3, the DNA is TGTGCCAGCAGTTACTCGCGTTTTCCCTTTGGAGAGCAGTACTTC.

The chain is built from TRBV3-1 and TRBJ2-2; 7 nucleotides agree with TRBD2. The V gene end was trimmed by 2 bases and the J gene end by 1 base; junction bases not matched to a gene: 4. In germline, CDR1 is LGHDT, CDR2 YNNKEL (reference sequence). CDR3 length: 16 residues. In DNA form, the CDR3 reads TGTGCCAGCAGCCAATCTGGCGGGGGGAACACCGGGGAGCTGTTTTTT. Protein product: CASSQSGGGNTGELFF.

CDR3 bases: TGTGCCAGCAGTCACAATAGCGCGTATGAGCAGTTCTTC. This translates into CASSHNSAYEQFF. The genes are TRBV6-2 or TRBV6-3 and TRBJ2-1; D possibly corresponds to TRBD2 (5 bases). Trimming left V 5 bases short and J 8 bases short, with 13 bases between. The germline V gene encodes CDR1 MNHEY and CDR2 SVGEGT. The CDR3 runs to 13 residues.

The chain is built from TRBV10-2 and TRBJ2-2; D gene ambiguous. The length of the CDR3 is 16 residues. CDR1 WSHSY and CDR2 SAAADI come from the germline V gene. Trimming left V 6 bases short and J 1 base short, with 15 bases between. The CDR3 is CASRDGRKGNTGELFF. In DNA form, the CDR3 reads TGCGCCAGCAGAGACGGACGGAAAGGGAACACCGGGGAGCTGTTTTTT.

About this clonotype: A much larger clone lies a single base off, so this may be a read error. The rearrangement uses TRBV29-1 and TRBJ2-1, with D possibly being TRBD2 (7 bases). Looked up from germline, CDR1 is SQVTM and CDR2 is ANQGSEA. With 6 bases removed from V and 4 bases from J, the gap between germline ends came to 16 bases. The CDR3 runs 14 residues. The CDR3 region has the DNA TGCAGCGTGCAAAGGGGGGGAGATTACAATGAGCAGTTCTTC. Translation gives CSVQRGGDYNEQFF.

The table lists this clonotype with a few counts. This chain joins TRBV29-1 and TRBJ2-1; D is ambiguous. This CDR3 is built from 14 residues. The V and J ends lost 8 bases and 0 bases respectively, with 14 bases between them. The V gene's germline CDR1 is SQVTM and CDR2 ANQGSEA. CDR3 DNA sequence: TGCAGCTTTAGAACTACCAGCTCCTACAATGAGCAGTTCTTC. Protein sequence: CSFRTTSSYNEQFF.

This clonotype was seen only a few times. The chain joins TRBV6-1 to TRBJ1-1; a weak D match, TRBD1 (5 bases). Per germline, CDR1 MNHNS and CDR2 SASEGT. This CDR3 spans 14 amino acids. Trimming stripped 6 bases from V and 5 bases from J, with 16 bases between. The CDR3: CASRAGWRGTEAFF. The DNA of the CDR3 is TGTGCCAGCAGGGCGGGGTGGCGGGGGACTGAAGCTTTCTTT.

The chain carries TRBV7-6 and TRBJ2-7, with TRBD1 matching over 8 bases. There are 14 residues in the CDR3. The J segment lost 10 bases and the V segment lost 4 bases, leaving 12 bases of the junction unmatched. Germline CDR1 SGHVS, CDR2 FNYEAQ. The CDR3 region has the DNA TGTGCCAGCAGCTCCGACGACAGGGGACGGGAACAGTACTTC. It codes for CASSSDDRGREQYF.

This clonotype was seen a few times. The chain's CDR3 is CASSPRGRGANVLTF. CDR3 bases: TGTGCCAGCAGTCCTAGAGGGCGTGGGGCCAACGTCCTGACTTTC. The chain is built from TRBV3-1 and TRBJ2-6; D possibly corresponds to TRBD2 (5 bases). V was cut by 6 bases and J by 3 bases, with 12 bases left in between. In germline, CDR1 is LGHDT, CDR2 YNNKEL (reference sequence). CDR3 size: 15 residues.

V gene TRBV27 combines with J gene TRBJ2-3; no reliable D call. CDR3 length: 19 amino acids. V lost 0 bases and J lost 4, with 23 bases in between. CDR1 MNHEY and CDR2 SMNVEV come from the germline V gene (reference sequence). CDR3 sequence reads: CASSLSRRRSARMADTQYF. DNA of the CDR3: TGTGCCAGCAGTTTATCTCGGCGGCGAAGCGCCAGAATGGCAGATACGCAGTATTTT.

This clonotype was counted a few times. This chain joins TRBV5-1 and TRBJ2-1, with TRBD2 matching 7 bases. Germline CDR1 and CDR2: SGHRS and YFSETQ. J was trimmed by 5 bases and V by 0 bases; bases with no gene match: 8. There are 16 residues in the CDR3. The CDR3 region has the DNA TGCGCCAGCAGCTTGGGAGGGGCGGGAGTCAACAATGAGCAGTTCTTC. It codes for CASSLGGAGVNNEQFF.